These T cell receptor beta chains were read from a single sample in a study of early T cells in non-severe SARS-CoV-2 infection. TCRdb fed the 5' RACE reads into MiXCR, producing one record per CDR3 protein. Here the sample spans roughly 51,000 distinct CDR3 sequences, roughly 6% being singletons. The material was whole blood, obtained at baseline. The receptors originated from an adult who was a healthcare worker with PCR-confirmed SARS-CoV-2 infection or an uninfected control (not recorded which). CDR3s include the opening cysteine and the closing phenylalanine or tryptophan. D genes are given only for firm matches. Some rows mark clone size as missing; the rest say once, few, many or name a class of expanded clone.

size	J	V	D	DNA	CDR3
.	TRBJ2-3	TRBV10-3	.	TGTGCCATCAGGGACCCAGGGTCGGCCATAGATACGCAGTATTTT	CAIRDPGSAIDTQYF
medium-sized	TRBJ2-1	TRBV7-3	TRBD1	TGTGCCAGCAGCTTCGGACAGGGAGAGATGAATGAGCAGTTCTTC	CASSFGQGEMNEQFF
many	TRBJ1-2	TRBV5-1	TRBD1	TGCGCCAGCAGCTTGGTAGGACAGGCCTATGGCTACACCTTC	CASSLVGQAYGYTF
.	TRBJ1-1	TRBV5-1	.	TGCGCCAGCTCCGTTGGTACTGAAGCTTTCTTT	CASSVGTEAFF
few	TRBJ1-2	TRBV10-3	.	TGTGCCAGTAATCCGGACGGTAACTATGGCTACACCTTC	CASNPDGNYGYTF
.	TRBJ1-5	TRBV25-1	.	TGTGCCAGCAGTGAACAGGGGTTTCAGCCCCAGCATTTT	CASSEQGFQPQHF
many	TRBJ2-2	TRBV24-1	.	TGTGCCACCAGTGATTTGGGGTCCGGGGAGCTGTTTTTT	CATSDLGSGELFF
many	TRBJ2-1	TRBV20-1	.	TGCAGTGCTAGAGATCAGTTTAGGGGCCTGAAGAATGAGCAGTTCTTC	CSARDQFRGLKNEQFF
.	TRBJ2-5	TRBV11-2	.	TGTGCCAGCAGCTTTGGACCCGATCGTCCGACCCAGTACTTC	CASSFGPDRPTQYF
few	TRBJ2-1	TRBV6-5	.	TGTGCCAGCAGATGGACAGAAGGGGATGAGCAGTTCTTC	CASRWTEGDEQFF
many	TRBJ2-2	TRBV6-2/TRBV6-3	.	TGTGCCAGCAGTTACCGAACGTTACAGGGTTCCGGGGAGCTGTTTTTT	CASSYRTLQGSGELFF
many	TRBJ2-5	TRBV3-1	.	TGTGCCAGCAGCCAAGATTGGGCAAGCCAAGAGACCCAGTACTTC	CASSQDWASQETQYF
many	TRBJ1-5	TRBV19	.	TGTGCCAGTAGTGCATACGGGACCTCGCGTAGCAATCAGCCCCAGCATTTT	CASSAYGTSRSNQPQHF
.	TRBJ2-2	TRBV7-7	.	TGTGCTAGCAGAGGAGGTACCGGGGAGCTGTTTTTT	CASRGGTGELFF
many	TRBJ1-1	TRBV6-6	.	TGTGCCAGCGGGCACCGGACAGCCGGGAACACTGAAGCTTTCTTT	CASGHRTAGNTEAFF
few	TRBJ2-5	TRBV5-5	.	TGTGCCAGCAGCTTGGTCAGGGGGGCGGTTGGTATCGAGACCCAGTACTTC	CASSLVRGAVGIETQYF